The subject of this entry is one T cell receptor (beta chain). Its cognate antigen is unknown. Germline V gene sequence: CDR1 SGHAT, CDR2 FQNNGV. The CDR3 sequence is 17 residues long. V was pared by 1 base and J by 0 bases, with 15 bases between. The treatment was: approximately nine-day PBMC culture with coronavirus spike peptide pools or control peptides (ViraFEST assay). ViraFEST sequenced TCRs after peptide-pool expansion of antigen-specific T cells. This specimen comes from a study of vaccination and CD4 T cells after COVID-19. Study-level background: With nine mild cases and one severe, convalescent patients were SARS-CoV-2 positive by nasal swab PCR. Whole-study findings and limits: Counts of SARS-CoV-2-reactive clonotypes had a median that went from approximately 21 to 40, a nonsignificant change.

Oncomine TCR Beta short-read sequencing was applied to DNA from cultured CD4+ T cells. MiXCR, run by TCRdb on the PCR reads, gives a single entry per CDR3 protein. The sample yields roughly 20,000 distinct CDR3 sequences, approximately 40% seen once. The V call is TRBV11-2, the J call TRBJ1-1, with D possibly being TRBD1 (5 bases). The TCR comes from a human donor who had recovered from COVID-19. The source material was CD4+ T cells from blood, cultured in vitro, sampled before SARS-CoV-2 vaccination. CDR3 sequence (DNA): TGTGCCAGCAGCTTAGGTGTGGGGGGTCGGTTGAACACTGAAGCTTTCTTT. Translating it yields CASSLGVGGRLNTEAFF.